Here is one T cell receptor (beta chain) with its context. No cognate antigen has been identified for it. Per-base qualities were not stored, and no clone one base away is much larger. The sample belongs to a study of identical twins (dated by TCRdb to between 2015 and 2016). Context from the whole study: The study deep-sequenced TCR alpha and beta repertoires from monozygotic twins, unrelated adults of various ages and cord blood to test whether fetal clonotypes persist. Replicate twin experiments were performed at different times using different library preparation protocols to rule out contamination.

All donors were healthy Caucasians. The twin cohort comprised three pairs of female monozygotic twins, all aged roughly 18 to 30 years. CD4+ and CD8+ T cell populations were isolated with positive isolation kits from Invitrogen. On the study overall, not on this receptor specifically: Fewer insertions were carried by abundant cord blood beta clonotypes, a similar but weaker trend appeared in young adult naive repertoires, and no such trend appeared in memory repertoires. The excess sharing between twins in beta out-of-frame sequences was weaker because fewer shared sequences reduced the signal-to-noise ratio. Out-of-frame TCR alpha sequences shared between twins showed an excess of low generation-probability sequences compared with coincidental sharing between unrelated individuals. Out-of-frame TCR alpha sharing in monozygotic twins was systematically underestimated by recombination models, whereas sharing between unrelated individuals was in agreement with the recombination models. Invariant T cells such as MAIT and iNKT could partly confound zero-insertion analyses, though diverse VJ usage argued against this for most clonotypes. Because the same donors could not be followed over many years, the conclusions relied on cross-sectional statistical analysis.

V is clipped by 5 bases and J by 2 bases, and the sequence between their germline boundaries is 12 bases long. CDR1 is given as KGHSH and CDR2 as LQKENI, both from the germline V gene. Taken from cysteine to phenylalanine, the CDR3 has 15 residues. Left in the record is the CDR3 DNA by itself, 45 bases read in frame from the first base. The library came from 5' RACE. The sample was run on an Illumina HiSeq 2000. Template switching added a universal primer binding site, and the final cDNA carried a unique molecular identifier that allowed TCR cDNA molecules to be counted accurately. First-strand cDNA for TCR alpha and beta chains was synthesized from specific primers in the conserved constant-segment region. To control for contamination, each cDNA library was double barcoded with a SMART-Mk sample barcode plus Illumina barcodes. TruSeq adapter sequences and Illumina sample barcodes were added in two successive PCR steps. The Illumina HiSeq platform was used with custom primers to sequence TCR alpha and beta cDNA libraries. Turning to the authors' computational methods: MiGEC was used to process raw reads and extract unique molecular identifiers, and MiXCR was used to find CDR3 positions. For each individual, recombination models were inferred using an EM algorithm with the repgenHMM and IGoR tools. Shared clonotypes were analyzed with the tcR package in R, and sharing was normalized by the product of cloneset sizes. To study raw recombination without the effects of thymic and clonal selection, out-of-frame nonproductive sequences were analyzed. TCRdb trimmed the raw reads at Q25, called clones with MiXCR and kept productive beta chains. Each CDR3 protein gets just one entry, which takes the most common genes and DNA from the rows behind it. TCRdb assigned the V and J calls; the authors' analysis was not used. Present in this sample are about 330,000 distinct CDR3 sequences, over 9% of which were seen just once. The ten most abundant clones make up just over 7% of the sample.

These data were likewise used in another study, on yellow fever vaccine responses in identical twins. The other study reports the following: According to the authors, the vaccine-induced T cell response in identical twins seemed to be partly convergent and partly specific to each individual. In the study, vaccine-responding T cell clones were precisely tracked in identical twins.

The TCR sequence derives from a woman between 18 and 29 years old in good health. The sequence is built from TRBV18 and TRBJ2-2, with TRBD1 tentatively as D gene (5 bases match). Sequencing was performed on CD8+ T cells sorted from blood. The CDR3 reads CASSSKGVNTGELFF. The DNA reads TGTGCCAGCTCATCCAAAGGGGTCAACACCGGGGAGCTGTTTTTT.